A single sample is the source of the 15 T cell receptor beta chains below, sequenced in a study of regulatory T cells in long-lasting Graves disease. Indicated time point: persistent/refractory GD, antithyroid drugs over 5 years with positive TRAb. PBMC-extracted RNA yielded the TCR library. Arm-PCR of CDR3 regions and iRepertoire HTBI primers were used to build TCR beta libraries. MiXCR was run by TCRdb on the multiplex PCR reads, yielding one entry per CDR3 protein. The data contain around 510,000 distinct CDR3 sequences, less than 25% of them singletons. The sequencing here drew on peripheral blood mononuclear cells (PBMCs), taken when the disease was refractory, from a patient treated with antithyroid drugs. All receptors come from a female donor with Graves disease.

This clonotype was seen at least ten times. The chain is built from TRBV30 and TRBJ2-7; 10 positions agree with TRBD1. Germline CDR1 GTSNPN, CDR2 SVGIG (reference sequence). The CDR3 loop spans 14 amino acids. Trimming took 2 bases from V and 5 from J; bases not matched to a gene: 6. The CDR3 DNA reads TGTGCCTGGAGTAAAGACAGGGGGCTCCACGAGCAGTACTTC. As protein: CAWSKDRGLHEQYF.

This clonotype was seen a handful of times. The chain couples TRBV29-1 to TRBJ2-5; 7 bases are shared with TRBD1. V lost 6 bases to trimming and J lost 0 bases; unmatched junction nucleotides: 4. Germline V gives CDR1 SQVTM, CDR2 ANQGSEA. The CDR3 has 13 residues. The CDR3: CSVAGGHQETQYF. CDR3 bases: TGCAGCGTCGCAGGGGGTCACCAAGAGACCCAGTACTTC.

This clonotype has a handful of counts. The J gene is TRBJ2-7, the V gene TRBV20-1, with D perhaps matching TRBD1 (5 bases). This CDR3 is 14 amino acids long. V shed 6 bases and J shed 3 bases, with 18 bases lying between them. The germline gives CDR1 DFQATT, CDR2 SNEGSKA (reference sequence). CDR3 coding DNA: TGCAGTGCCCCCAAGGCAGGGATGGACTACGAGCAGTACTTC. Residues: CSAPKAGMDYEQYF.

This clonotype showed up many times. V and J are TRBV29-1 and TRBJ2-5, with D possibly called TRBD1 or TRBD2 (5 bases each). Trimming removed 6 bases from V and 4 bases from J, with 12 bases in between. Germline V gene sequence: CDR1 SQVTM, CDR2 ANQGSEA. The CDR3 runs to 12 residues. The CDR3 nucleotides read TGCAGCGTGGCGAGGGGATCAGAGACCCAGTACTTC. Its protein product is CSVARGSETQYF. The full variable domain, in which reference TRBV29-1 and TRBJ2-5 provide the parts outside the CDR3, is SAVISQKPSRDICQRGTSLTIQCQVDSQVTMMFWYRQQPGQSLTLIATANQGSEATYESGFVIDKFPISRPNLTFSTLTVSNMSPEDSSIYLCSVARGSETQYFGPGTRLLVL.

This clonotype was recorded at least ten times. The V gene is TRBV29-1, the J gene TRBJ2-7, with TRBD1 identical over 11 bases. This CDR3 region has 15 residues. Germline CDR1 reads SQVTM; CDR2 reads ANQGSEA. With 4 bases clipped from V and 2 bases from J, the junction kept 7 bases outside the gene matches. CDR3 residues: CSVGGTGQGAYEQYF. Here the CDR3 DNA reads TGCAGCGTTGGGGGGACGGGACAGGGGGCCTACGAGCAGTACTTC.

J is TRBJ1-1 and V is TRBV10-3; 7 bases fit TRBD1. The CDR3 consists of 14 residues. V lost 6 bases to trimming and J lost 4 bases; unmatched junction nucleotides: 8. Germline lookup yields CDR1 ENHRY and CDR2 SYGVKD. CDR3 residues: CAIRDTGEGTEAFF. The CDR3 bases are TGTGCCATCAGGGATACAGGGGAGGGCACTGAAGCTTTCTTT.

V is TRBV11-2 and J is TRBJ1-1; 10 bases align to TRBD1. The CDR3 is made up of 19 amino acids. Looked up from germline, CDR1 is SGHAT and CDR2 is FQNNGV. V shed 4 bases and J 0 bases; nucleotides not matched to a gene: 14. The CDR3 DNA reads TGTGCCAGCAGCTCCCTCCTTTCCGGGACAGGGGACCTGAACACTGAAGCTTTCTTT. This encodes CASSSLLSGTGDLNTEAFF.

This clonotype has at least ten counts. This chain joins TRBV28 and TRBJ2-7; D is unresolved. The germline V gene encodes CDR1 MDHEN and CDR2 SYDVKM. V lost 2 bases and J lost 5, with 4 bases in between. The length of the CDR3 is 11 residues. CDR3 DNA sequence: TGTGCCAGCAGTTTAGCCGACGAGCAGTACTTC. Amino acid sequence: CASSLADEQYF.

V and J are TRBV10-3 and TRBJ2-7, with 12 bases fitting TRBD1. This CDR3 region has 15 residues. V shed 6 bases, J shed 7 bases, and the junction held 10 bases outside the gene matches. Per the germline V gene, CDR1 is ENHRY and CDR2 is SYGVKD. The CDR3 sequence: CAISEGGQGAHEQYF. CDR3 coding DNA: TGTGCCATCAGCGAGGGGGGACAGGGGGCGCATGAGCAGTACTTC.

This clonotype was counted between two and nine times. This sequence joins TRBV7-2 and TRBJ1-2; no clear D gene. Germline lookup yields CDR1 SGHTA and CDR2 FQGNSA. Trimming removed 8 bases from V and 7 bases from J, with 17 bases in between. The CDR3 runs 13 residues. The CDR3 DNA is TGTGCCAGCTCTGAAGGGTCGGATGTTGGCTACACCTTC. Its protein is CASSEGSDVGYTF.

This chain joins TRBV5-1 and TRBJ2-7, with 9 positions matching TRBD2. V was clipped by 4 bases and J by 2 bases; unmatched bases: 10. The CDR3 sequence is 16 residues long. Per germline, CDR1 SGHRS and CDR2 YFSETQ. CDR3 in DNA: TGCGCCAGCAGCGGAATACCTAGCGGGAAAACCTACGAGCAGTACTTC. Its translation: CASSGIPSGKTYEQYF.

This clonotype was observed many times. The V call is TRBV12-3 or TRBV12-4, the J call TRBJ2-7; either TRBD1 or TRBD2 may supply D (5 bases each). V was trimmed by 7 bases and J by 6 bases, leaving 16 bases between them. This CDR3 spans 13 amino acids. CDR3 sequence: CASMGTGYAEQYF. Here the CDR3 DNA reads TGTGCCAGCATGGGGACGGGGTACGCCGAGCAGTACTTC.

This sequence joins TRBV10-3 and TRBJ2-2, with TRBD2 matching 7 bases. Germline V gene sequence: CDR1 ENHRY, CDR2 SYGVKD. The CDR3 contains 16 residues. Trimming at V came to 0 bases and at J to 6 bases, leaving 7 bases not matched to a gene. This CDR3 is CAISESGGGVAGELFF. DNA of the CDR3: TGTGCCATCAGTGAGTCTGGCGGGGGAGTAGCCGGGGAGCTGTTTTTT.

Ten or more counts support this clonotype. The gene calls are TRBV4-1 and TRBJ1-1; D possibly corresponds to TRBD1 (5 bases). Between the trimmed V and J ends, which lost 1 base and 6 bases, there was a span of 15 bases. Germline lookup yields CDR1 MGHRA and CDR2 YSYEKL. The CDR3 is 15 residues long. The CDR3 loop is CASSQVGTAGSEAFF. CDR3 coding DNA: TGCGCCAGCAGCCAAGTTGGGACCGCGGGATCTGAAGCTTTCTTT.

The chain is built from TRBV15 and TRBJ2-1; maybe TRBD2 (5 bases). From germline, CDR1 is LNHNV and CDR2 YYDKDF (reference sequence). V was trimmed by 2 bases and J by 2 bases, leaving 13 bases between them. The CDR3 is made up of 16 amino acids. CDR3 bases: TGTGCCACCAGCAGACCCGGACTTCATACCTACAATGAGCAGTTCTTC. Its protein is CATSRPGLHTYNEQFF.